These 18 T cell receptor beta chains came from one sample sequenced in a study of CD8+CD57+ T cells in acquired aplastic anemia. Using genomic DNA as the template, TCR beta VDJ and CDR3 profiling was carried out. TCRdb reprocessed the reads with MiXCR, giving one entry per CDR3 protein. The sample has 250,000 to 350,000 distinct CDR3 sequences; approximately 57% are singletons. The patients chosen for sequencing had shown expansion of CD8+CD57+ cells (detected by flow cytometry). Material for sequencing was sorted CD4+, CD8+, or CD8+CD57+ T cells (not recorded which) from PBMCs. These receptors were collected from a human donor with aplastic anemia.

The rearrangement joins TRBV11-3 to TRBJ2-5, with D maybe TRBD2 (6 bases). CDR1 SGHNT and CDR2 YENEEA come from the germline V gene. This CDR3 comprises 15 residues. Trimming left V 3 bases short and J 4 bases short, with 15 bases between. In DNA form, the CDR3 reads TGTGCCAGCAGCTTCGGGAGAAGACAAGGAGAGACCCAGTACTTC. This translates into CASSFGRRQGETQYF.

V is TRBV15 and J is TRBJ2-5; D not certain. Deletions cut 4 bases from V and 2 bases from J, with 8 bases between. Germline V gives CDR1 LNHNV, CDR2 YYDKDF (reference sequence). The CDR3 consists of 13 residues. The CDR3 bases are TGTGCCACCAGCAAGGGTGGACAAGAGACCCAGTACTTC. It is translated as CATSKGGQETQYF. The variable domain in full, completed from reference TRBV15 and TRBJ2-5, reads DAMVIQNPRYQVTQFGKPVTLSCSQTLNHNVMYWYQQKSSQAPKLLFHYYDKDFNNEADTPDNFQSRRPNTSFCFLDIRSPGLGDTAMYLCATSKGGQETQYFGPGTRLLVL.

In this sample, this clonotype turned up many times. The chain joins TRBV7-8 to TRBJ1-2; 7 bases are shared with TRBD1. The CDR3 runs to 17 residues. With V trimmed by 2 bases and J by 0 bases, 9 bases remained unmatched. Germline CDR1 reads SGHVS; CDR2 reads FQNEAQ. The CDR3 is CASSLTRGGIANYGYTF. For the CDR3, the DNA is TGTGCCAGCAGCTTAACCAGGGGGGGCATAGCTAACTATGGCTACACCTTC.

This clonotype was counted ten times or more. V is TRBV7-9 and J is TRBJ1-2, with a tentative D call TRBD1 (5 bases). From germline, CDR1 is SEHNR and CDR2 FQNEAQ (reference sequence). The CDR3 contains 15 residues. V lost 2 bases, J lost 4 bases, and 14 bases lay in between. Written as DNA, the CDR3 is TGTGCCAGCAGCTTATCTGGGACCGTTGCCTATGGCTACACCTTC. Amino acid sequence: CASSLSGTVAYGYTF.

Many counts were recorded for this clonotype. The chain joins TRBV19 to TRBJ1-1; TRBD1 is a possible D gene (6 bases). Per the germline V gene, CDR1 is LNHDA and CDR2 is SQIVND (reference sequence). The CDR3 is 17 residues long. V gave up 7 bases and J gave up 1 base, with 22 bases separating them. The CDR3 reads CASIEGGALASNTEAFF. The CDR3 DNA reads TGTGCCAGTATCGAGGGGGGGGCCCTAGCCTCGAACACTGAAGCTTTCTTT.

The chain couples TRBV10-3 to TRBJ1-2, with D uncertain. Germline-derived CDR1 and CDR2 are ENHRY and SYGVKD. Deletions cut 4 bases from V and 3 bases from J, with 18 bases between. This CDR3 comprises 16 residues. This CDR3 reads CAISGSGHRGHYGYTF. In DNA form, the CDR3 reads TGTGCCATCAGTGGGTCTGGTCACAGAGGACACTATGGCTACACCTTC.

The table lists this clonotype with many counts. CDR3 sequence: CSARVEGFNTEAFF. CDR3 bases: TGCAGTGCTAGAGTCGAGGGGTTCAACACTGAAGCTTTCTTT. V and J are TRBV20-1 and TRBJ1-1, with a weak D call TRBD1 (5 bases). V dropped 1 base and J dropped 2 bases, with 11 bases sitting between them. CDR3 length equals 14 residues. The germline CDR1 and CDR2 sequences are DFQATT and SNEGSKA (reference sequence).

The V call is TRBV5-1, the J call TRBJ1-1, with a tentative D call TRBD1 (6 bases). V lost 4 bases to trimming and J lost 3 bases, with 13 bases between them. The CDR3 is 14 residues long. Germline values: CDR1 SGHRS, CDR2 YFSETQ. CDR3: CASSPWTVDTEAFF. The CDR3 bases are TGCGCCAGCAGCCCGTGGACAGTGGACACTGAAGCTTTCTTT.

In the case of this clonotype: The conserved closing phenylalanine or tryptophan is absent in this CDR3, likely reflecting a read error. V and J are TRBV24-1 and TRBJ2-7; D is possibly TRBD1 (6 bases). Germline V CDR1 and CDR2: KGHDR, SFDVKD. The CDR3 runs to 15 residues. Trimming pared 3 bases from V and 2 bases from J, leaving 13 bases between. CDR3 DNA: TGTGCCACCAGTGATGCACAGGCAGGGGCCTACGAGCAGTACTTA. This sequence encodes CATSDAQAGAYEQYL.

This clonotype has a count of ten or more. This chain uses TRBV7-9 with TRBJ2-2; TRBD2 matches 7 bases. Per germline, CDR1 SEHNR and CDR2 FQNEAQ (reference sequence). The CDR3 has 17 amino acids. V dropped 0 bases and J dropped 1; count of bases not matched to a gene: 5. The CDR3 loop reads CASSLAGGSVNTGELFF. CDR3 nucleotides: TGTGCCAGCAGCTTAGCCGGCGGGAGTGTGAACACCGGGGAGCTGTTTTTT.

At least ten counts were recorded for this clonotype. In DNA, the CDR3 is TGTGCCAGCAGCTCGAAAACAGGGGGCAGCACAGATACGCAGTATTTT. This encodes CASSSKTGGSTDTQYF. The V gene is TRBV5-8, the J gene TRBJ2-3, with TRBD1 identical over 9 bases. In germline, CDR1 is SGHTS, CDR2 YDEGEE. The CDR3 totals 16 residues. V was clipped by 3 bases and J by 0 bases; unmatched bases: 5. Full variable domain (remainder filled in from reference TRBV5-8 and TRBJ2-3): EAGVTQSPTHLIKTRGQQATLRCSPISGHTSVYWYQQALGLGLQFLLWYDEGEERNRGNFPPRFSGRQFPNYSSELNVNALELEDSALYLCASSSKTGGSTDTQYFGPGTRLTVL.

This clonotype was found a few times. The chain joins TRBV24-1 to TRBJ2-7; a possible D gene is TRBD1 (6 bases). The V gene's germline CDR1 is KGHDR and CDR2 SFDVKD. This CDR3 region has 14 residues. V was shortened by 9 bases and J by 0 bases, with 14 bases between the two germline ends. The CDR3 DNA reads TGTGCCACCGAGGATAAACAGGGCTCCTACGAGCAGTACTTC. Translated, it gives CATEDKQGSYEQYF.

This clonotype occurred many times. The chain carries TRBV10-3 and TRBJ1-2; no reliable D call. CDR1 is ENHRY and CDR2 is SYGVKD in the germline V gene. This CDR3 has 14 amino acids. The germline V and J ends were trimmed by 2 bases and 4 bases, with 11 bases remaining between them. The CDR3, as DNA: TGTGCCATCAGTGAGGGAGCGACGACCTATGGCTACACCTTC. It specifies CAISEGATTYGYTF.

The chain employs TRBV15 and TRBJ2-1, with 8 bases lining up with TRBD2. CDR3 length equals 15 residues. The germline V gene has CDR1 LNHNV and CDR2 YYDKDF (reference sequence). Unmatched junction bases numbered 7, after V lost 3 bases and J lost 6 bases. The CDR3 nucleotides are TGTGCCACCAGCAGTGGGGCGGGAGGTGGCAATGAGCAGTTCTTC. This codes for CATSSGAGGGNEQFF.

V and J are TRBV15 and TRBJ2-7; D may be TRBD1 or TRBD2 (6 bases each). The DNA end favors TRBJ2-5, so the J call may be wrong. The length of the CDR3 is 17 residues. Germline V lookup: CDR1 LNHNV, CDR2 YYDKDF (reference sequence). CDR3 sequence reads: CATSRVGGGRGQETQYF. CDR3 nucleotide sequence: TGTGCCACCAGCAGAGTCGGGGGTGGCAGGGGCCAAGAGACCCAGTACTTC.

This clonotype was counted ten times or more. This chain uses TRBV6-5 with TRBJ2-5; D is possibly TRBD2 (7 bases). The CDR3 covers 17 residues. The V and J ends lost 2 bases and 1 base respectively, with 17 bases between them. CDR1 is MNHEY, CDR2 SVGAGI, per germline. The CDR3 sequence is CASSYRFRGATQETQYF. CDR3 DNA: TGTGCCAGCAGTTACCGATTTCGGGGGGCTACCCAAGAGACCCAGTACTTC.

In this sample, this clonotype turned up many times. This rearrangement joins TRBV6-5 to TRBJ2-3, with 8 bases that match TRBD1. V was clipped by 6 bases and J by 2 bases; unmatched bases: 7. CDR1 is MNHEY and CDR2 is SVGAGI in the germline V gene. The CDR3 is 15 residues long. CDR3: CASSSSGGNTDTQYF. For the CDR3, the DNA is TGTGCCAGCAGCTCCTCAGGGGGCAACACAGATACGCAGTATTTT.

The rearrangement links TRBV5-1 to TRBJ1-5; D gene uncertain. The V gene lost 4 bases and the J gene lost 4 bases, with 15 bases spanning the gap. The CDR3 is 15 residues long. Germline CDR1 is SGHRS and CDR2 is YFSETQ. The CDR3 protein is CASSPDGAGNQPQHF. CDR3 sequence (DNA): TGCGCCAGCAGCCCGGACGGAGCGGGGAATCAGCCCCAGCATTTT.